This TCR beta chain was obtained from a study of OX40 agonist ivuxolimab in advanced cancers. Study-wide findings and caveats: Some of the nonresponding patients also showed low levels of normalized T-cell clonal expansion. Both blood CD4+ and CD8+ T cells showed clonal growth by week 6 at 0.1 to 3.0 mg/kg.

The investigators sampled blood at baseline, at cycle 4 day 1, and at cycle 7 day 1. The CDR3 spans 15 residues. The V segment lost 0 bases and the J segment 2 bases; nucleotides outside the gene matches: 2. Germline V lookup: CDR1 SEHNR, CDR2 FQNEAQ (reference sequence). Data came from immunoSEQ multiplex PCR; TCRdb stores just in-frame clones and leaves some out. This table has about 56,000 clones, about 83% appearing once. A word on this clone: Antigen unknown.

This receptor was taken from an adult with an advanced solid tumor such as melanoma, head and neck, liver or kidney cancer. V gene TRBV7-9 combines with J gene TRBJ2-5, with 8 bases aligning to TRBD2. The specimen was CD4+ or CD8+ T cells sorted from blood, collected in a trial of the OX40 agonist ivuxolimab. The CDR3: CASSLASGGQETQYF. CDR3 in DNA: TGTGCCAGCAGCTTAGCGTCGGGGGGGCAAGAGACCCAGTACTTC. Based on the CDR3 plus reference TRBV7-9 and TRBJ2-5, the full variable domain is DTGVSQNPRHKITKRGQNVTFRCDPISEHNRLYWYRQTLGQGPEFLTYFQNEAQLEKSRLLSDRFSAERPKGSFSTLEIQRTEQGDSAMYLCASSLASGGQETQYFGPGTRLLVL.